A selection of T cell receptor beta chains follows, all from one sample in a study of T-cell memory formation after mild COVID-19. In TCRdb, the 5' RACE reads were re-called with MiXCR into one record per CDR3 protein. Among around 300,000 distinct CDR3 sequences listed, around 13% were seen once. The sequenced sample consisted of PBMCs or a T cell subset sorted from them (not recorded which). The receptor source for this set is a man aged 18-30 years who had mild COVID-19 (a few samples of this study predate the infection). Cell type and time point are not known. Both conserved end residues are part of each CDR3. Each record gives: CDR3 protein, CDR3 DNA, V gene, J gene, clone size, D gene. A D gene is named only where the DNA matches it firmly. Some rows have no size entry. The others give once, few or many, or a class for an expanded clone.

CDR3: CASSQENGGNWGGTDTQYF
DNA: TGTGCCAGCAGCCAAGAAAACGGGGGTAACTGGGGGGGCACAGATACGCAGTATTTT
V: TRBV4-2
J: TRBJ2-3
size: few
D: -

CDR3: CASSFAYYNEQFF
DNA: TGTGCCAGTAGTTTTGCCTATTACAATGAGCAGTTCTTC
V: TRBV19
J: TRBJ2-1
size: few
D: -

CDR3: CASRMGGRGTEAFF
DNA: TGTGCCAGCAGGATGGGGGGCAGGGGAACTGAAGCTTTCTTT
V: TRBV2
J: TRBJ1-1
size: -
D: -

CDR3: CSASSGTGGRYGYTF
DNA: TGCAGTGCTAGTTCCGGGACAGGGGGACGGTATGGCTACACCTTC
V: TRBV20-1
J: TRBJ1-2
size: -
D: TRBD1

CDR3: CSAPTRGTEAFF
DNA: TGCAGTGCCCCCACCAGGGGAACTGAAGCTTTCTTT
V: TRBV20-1
J: TRBJ1-1
size: many
D: -

CDR3: CASSQSPGMNTEAFF
DNA: TGTGCCAGCAGCCAATCTCCAGGAATGAACACTGAAGCTTTCTTT
V: TRBV3-1
J: TRBJ1-1
size: -
D: -

CDR3: CASSGDLDRTNTEAFF
DNA: TGTGCCAGCAGCGGGGATTTGGACAGGACGAACACTGAAGCTTTCTTT
V: TRBV21-1
J: TRBJ1-1
size: once
D: -

CDR3: CASSSTGSSYEQYF
DNA: TGTGCCAGCAGCTCGACAGGGAGCTCCTACGAGCAGTACTTC
V: TRBV11-1
J: TRBJ2-7
size: few
D: TRBD1

CDR3: CASSQEWGGVYEQYF
DNA: TGTGCCAGCAGCCAAGAGTGGGGGGGAGTCTACGAGCAGTACTTC
V: TRBV14
J: TRBJ2-7
size: -
D: TRBD2

CDR3: CASTRGTANTEAFF
DNA: TGTGCCAGCACCCGGGGGACGGCGAACACTGAAGCTTTCTTT
V: TRBV3-1
J: TRBJ1-1
size: few
D: -

CDR3: CASSQEFGRYEAFF
DNA: TGCGCCAGCAGCCAAGAATTCGGACGGTATGAAGCTTTCTTT
V: TRBV4-1
J: TRBJ1-1
size: many
D: -

CDR3: CASSLGQGGSGANVLTF
DNA: TGCGCCAGCAGCTTGGGACAGGGTGGGTCTGGGGCCAACGTCCTGACTTTC
V: TRBV5-1
J: TRBJ2-6
size: many
D: TRBD1

CDR3: CATSWGDYGYTF
DNA: TGTGCCACCAGTTGGGGGGACTATGGCTACACCTTC
V: TRBV24-1
J: TRBJ1-2
size: few
D: -

CDR3: CASKNSGVSYEQYF
DNA: TGTGCCAGCAAAAACTCCGGGGTTTCCTACGAGCAGTACTTC
V: TRBV6-5
J: TRBJ2-7
size: few
D: -

CDR3: CASSEVQVNTGELFF
DNA: TGTGCCAGCAGTGAAGTACAAGTGAACACCGGGGAGCTGTTTTTT
V: TRBV6-1
J: TRBJ2-2
size: many
D: -

CDR3: CSARGTVVEEQYF
DNA: TGCAGTGCTAGAGGCACGGTGGTCGAGGAGCAGTACTTC
V: TRBV20-1
J: TRBJ2-7
size: -
D: -

CDR3: CASSVPPRDRRETQYF
DNA: TGTGCCAGCAGCGTCCCCCCCCGGGACAGGCGGGAGACCCAGTACTTC
V: TRBV9
J: TRBJ2-5
size: few
D: TRBD1

CDR3: CASSLVGSIQGTQYF
DNA: TGTGCCAGCAGCTTAGTTGGGAGCATCCAAGGGACCCAGTACTTC
V: TRBV11-1
J: TRBJ2-5
size: -
D: -

CDR3: CASSDRGYSNQPQHF
DNA: TGTGCCAGCAGTGACCGGGGCTATAGCAATCAGCCCCAGCATTTT
V: TRBV2
J: TRBJ1-5
size: -
D: -

CDR3: CASSLLSGASVTGELFF
DNA: TGTGCCAGCAGCTTACTGTCAGGGGCCTCGGTCACCGGGGAGCTGTTTTTT
V: TRBV7-2
J: TRBJ2-2
size: -
D: -

CDR3: CASSQIEAGVHERQETQYF
DNA: TGCGCCAGCAGCCAAATTGAGGCAGGGGTCCACGAAAGACAAGAGACCCAGTACTTC
V: TRBV4-1
J: TRBJ2-5
size: -
D: -

CDR3: CASLSGDRDHQPQHF
DNA: TGTGCCAGCCTATCCGGGGACAGGGACCATCAGCCCCAGCATTTT
V: TRBV6-1
J: TRBJ1-5
size: -
D: TRBD1

CDR3: CASSSGLTGELFF
DNA: TGTGCCAGCAGCTCAGGGCTCACCGGGGAGCTGTTTTTT
V: TRBV7-2
J: TRBJ2-2
size: many
D: -

CDR3: CASSQRSRLRGYTF
DNA: TGTGCCAGCAGCCAAAGGAGCCGCCTGAGGGGCTACACCTTC
V: TRBV14
J: TRBJ1-2
size: few
D: -

CDR3: CASSPPLRDRVGYIGVTDTQYF
DNA: TGTGCCAGCAGCCCCCCGTTACGGGACAGGGTTGGATACATTGGAGTAACAGATACGCAGTATTTT
V: TRBV5-6
J: TRBJ2-3
size: few
D: TRBD1

CDR3: CASSPEGYQPQHF
DNA: TGTGCCAGCTCACCAGAGGGATATCAGCCCCAGCATTTT
V: TRBV18
J: TRBJ1-5
size: few
D: -

CDR3: CSARSDRGPEAFF
DNA: TGCAGCGCCCGGTCCGACAGGGGGCCTGAAGCTTTCTTT
V: TRBV29-1
J: TRBJ1-1
size: few
D: TRBD1

CDR3: CASSLGLAGGNPYNEQFF
DNA: TGTGCCAGCAGCTTAGGACTAGCGGGGGGCAATCCCTACAATGAGCAGTTCTTC
V: TRBV7-6
J: TRBJ2-1
size: few
D: TRBD2

CDR3: CASSLLSSTDTQYF
DNA: TGTGCCAGCAGTTTATTATCTAGCACAGATACGCAGTATTTT
V: TRBV12-3/TRBV12-4
J: TRBJ2-3
size: few
D: -

CDR3: CSARGYTQYF
DNA: TGCAGTGCCCGCGGTTATACGCAGTATTTT
V: TRBV20-1
J: TRBJ2-3
size: few
D: -

CDR3: CASSEQGQQPQHF
DNA: TGTGCCAGCAGTGAACAGGGCCAACAGCCCCAGCATTTT
V: TRBV6-5
J: TRBJ1-5
size: few
D: -

CDR3: CASGLVHRGTYGYTF
DNA: TGTGCTAGTGGTTTGGTACATCGGGGGACCTATGGCTACACCTTC
V: TRBV12-5
J: TRBJ1-2
size: -
D: -

CDR3: CASSRTLAGRLTDTQYF
DNA: TGTGCCAGCAGCCGCACACTAGCGGGACGACTCACAGATACGCAGTATTTT
V: TRBV4-2
J: TRBJ2-3
size: many
D: TRBD2

CDR3: CAWSVPEGEVNEQFF
DNA: TGTGCCTGGAGTGTACCCGAGGGGGAGGTGAATGAGCAGTTCTTC
V: TRBV30
J: TRBJ2-1
size: many
D: -

CDR3: CASSPYHLGQAANYGYTF
DNA: TGTGCCAGCAGCCCCTACCACCTAGGACAGGCAGCTAACTATGGCTACACCTTC
V: TRBV7-2
J: TRBJ1-2
size: -
D: TRBD1

CDR3: CASSQVGGVREETQYF
DNA: TGCGCCAGCAGCCAAGTTGGGGGGGTAAGGGAAGAGACCCAGTACTTC
V: TRBV4-1
J: TRBJ2-5
size: few
D: TRBD2

CDR3: CASSPRQPRRTDTQYF
DNA: TGTGCCAGCAGCCCGAGACAGCCCCGGCGCACAGATACGCAGTATTTT
V: TRBV11-2
J: TRBJ2-3
size: -
D: -

CDR3: CASSASGGGIANEQFF
DNA: TGTGCCAGTAGTGCTAGCGGGGGTGGGATCGCCAATGAGCAGTTCTTC
V: TRBV19
J: TRBJ2-1
size: -
D: TRBD2

CDR3: CASSQDWRGGYTDTQYF
DNA: TGTGCCAGCAGCCAAGATTGGCGGGGGGGATACACAGATACGCAGTATTTT
V: TRBV4-2
J: TRBJ2-3
size: few
D: TRBD2

CDR3: CASSERRDRRVGANVLTF
DNA: TGTGCCAGCAGTGAACGAAGGGACAGGCGGGTTGGGGCCAACGTCCTGACTTTC
V: TRBV2
J: TRBJ2-6
size: few
D: TRBD1

CDR3: CASSVGTDDRDTQYF
DNA: TGTGCCAGCAGCGTTGGGACAGACGACCGGGATACGCAGTATTTT
V: TRBV9
J: TRBJ2-3
size: few
D: TRBD1